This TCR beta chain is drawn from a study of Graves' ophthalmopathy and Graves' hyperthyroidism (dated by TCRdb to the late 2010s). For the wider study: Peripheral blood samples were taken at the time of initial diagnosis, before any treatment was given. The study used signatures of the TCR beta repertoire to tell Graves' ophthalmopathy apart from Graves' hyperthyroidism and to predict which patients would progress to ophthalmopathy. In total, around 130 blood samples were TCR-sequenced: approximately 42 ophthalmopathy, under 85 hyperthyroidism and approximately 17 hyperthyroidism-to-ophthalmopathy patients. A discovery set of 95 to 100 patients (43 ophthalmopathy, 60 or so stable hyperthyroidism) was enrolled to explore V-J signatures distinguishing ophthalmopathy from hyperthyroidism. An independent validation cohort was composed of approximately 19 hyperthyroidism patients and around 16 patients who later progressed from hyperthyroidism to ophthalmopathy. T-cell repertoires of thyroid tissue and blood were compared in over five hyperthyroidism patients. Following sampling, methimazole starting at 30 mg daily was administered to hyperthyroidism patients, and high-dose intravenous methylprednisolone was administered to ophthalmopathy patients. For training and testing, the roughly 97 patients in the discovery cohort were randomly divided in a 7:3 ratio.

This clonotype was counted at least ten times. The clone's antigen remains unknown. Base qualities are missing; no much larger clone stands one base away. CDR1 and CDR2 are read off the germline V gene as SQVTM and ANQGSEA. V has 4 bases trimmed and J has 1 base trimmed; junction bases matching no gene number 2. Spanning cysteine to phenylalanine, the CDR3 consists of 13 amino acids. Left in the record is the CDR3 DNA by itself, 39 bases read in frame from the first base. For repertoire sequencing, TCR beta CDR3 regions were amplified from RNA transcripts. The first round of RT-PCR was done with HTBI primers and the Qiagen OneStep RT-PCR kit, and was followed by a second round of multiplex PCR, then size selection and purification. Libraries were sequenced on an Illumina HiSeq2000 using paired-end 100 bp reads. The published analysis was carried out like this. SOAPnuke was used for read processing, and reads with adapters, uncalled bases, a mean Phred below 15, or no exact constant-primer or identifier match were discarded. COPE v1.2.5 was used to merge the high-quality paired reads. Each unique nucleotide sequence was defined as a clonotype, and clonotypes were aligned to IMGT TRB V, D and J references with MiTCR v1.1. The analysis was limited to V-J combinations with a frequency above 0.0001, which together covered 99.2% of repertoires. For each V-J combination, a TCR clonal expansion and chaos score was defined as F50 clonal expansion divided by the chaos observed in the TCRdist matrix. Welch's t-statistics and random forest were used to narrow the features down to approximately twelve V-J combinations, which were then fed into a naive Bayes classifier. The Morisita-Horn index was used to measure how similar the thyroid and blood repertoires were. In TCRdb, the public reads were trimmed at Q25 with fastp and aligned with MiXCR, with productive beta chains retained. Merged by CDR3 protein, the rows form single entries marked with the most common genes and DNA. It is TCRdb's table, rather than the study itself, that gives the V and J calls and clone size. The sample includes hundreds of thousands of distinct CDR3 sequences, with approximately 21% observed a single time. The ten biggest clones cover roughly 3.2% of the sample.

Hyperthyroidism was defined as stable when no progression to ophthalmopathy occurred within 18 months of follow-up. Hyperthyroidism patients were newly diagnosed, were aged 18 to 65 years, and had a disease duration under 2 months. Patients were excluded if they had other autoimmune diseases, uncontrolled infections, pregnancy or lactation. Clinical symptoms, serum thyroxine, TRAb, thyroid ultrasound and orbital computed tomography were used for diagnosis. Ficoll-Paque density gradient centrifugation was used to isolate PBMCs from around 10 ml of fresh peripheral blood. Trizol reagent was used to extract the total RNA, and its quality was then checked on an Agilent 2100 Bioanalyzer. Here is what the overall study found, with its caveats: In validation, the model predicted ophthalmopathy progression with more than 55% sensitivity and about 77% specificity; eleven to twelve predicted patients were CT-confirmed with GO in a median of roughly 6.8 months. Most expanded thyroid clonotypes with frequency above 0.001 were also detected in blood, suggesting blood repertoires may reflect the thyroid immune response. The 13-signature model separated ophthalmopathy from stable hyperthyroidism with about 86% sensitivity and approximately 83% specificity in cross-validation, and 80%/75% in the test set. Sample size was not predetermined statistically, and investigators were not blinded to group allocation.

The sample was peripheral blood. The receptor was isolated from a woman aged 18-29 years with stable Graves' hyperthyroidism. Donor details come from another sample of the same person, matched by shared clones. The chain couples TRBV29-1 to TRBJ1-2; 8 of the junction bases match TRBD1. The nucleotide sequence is TGCAGCGTTGCAGGGGGCAGTAACTATGGCTACACCTTC. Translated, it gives CSVAGGSNYGYTF. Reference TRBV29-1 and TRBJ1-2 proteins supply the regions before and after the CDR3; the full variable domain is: SAVISQKPSRDICQRGTSLTIQCQVDSQVTMMFWYRQQPGQSLTLIATANQGSEATYESGFVIDKFPISRPNLTFSTLTVSNMSPEDSSIYLCSVAGGSNYGYTFGSGTRLTVV.